The present T cell receptor (beta chain) was sequenced within a study of T cell responses to AZD1222 COVID-19 vaccine. This clone showed up just once. Data came from immunoSEQ multiplex PCR; TCRdb stores just in-frame clones and leaves some out. This sample has around 120,000 clones; 85% to 95% occur once, and the top ten carry approximately 3.1%. The specimen comprised peripheral blood, sampled on day 0 of AZD1222 vaccination. The receptor was isolated from an adult in good health.

The CDR3 region has the DNA TGTGCCAGCAGTCCGCTTGCCGGGACAGGGGGCTACGAGCAGTACTTC. Protein product: CASSPLAGTGGYEQYF. The chain has TRBV27 and TRBJ2-7, with 11 bases that match TRBD1. The trim removed 5 bases at V and 3 bases at J, leaving 9 bases unmatched. Germline V gives CDR1 MNHEY, CDR2 SMNVEV (reference sequence). The CDR3 has 16 amino acids.